The 10 T cell receptor beta chains reported below all come from one sample, sequenced in a study of blood T cell repertoires in COVID-19. Only in-frame clones appear in the TCRdb table, and some are missing; sequencing was by immunoSEQ multiplex PCR. Here the sample spans 90,000 to 130,000 clones, roughly four fifths being singletons. The sample was peripheral blood. The receptors originated from a woman aged 55-69 years with acute or convalescent COVID-19.

The chain couples TRBV18 to TRBJ1-1, with TRBD1 matching over 10 bases. The CDR3 sequence is 17 residues long. Per the germline V gene, CDR1 is KGHSH and CDR2 is LQKENI. V lost 1 base to trimming and J lost 4 bases; unmatched junction nucleotides: 9. This CDR3 reads CASSPLTGTGVSTEAFF. The CDR3 DNA follows: TGTGCCAGCTCACCACTTACCGGGACAGGGGTGAGCACTGAAGCTTTCTTT.

This rearrangement joins TRBV6-5 to TRBJ1-1; D might be TRBD1 (5 bases). V dropped 5 bases and J dropped 2 bases, with 15 bases sitting between them. CDR3 length: 15 amino acids. CDR1 and CDR2 from the germline V gene are MNHEY and SVGAGI. For the CDR3, the DNA is TGTGCCAGCAGTAACCAGGGAGCGGGAAACACTGAAGCTTTCTTT. Translation gives CASSNQGAGNTEAFF.

V and J are TRBV9 and TRBJ2-5, with 9 nucleotides matching TRBD2. V gave up 4 bases and J gave up 2 bases; unmatched junction bases: 3. The CDR3 runs to 14 residues. CDR1 and CDR2 (germline): SGDLS, YYNGEE. The CDR3 DNA follows: TGTGCCAGCAGCACCAGCGGGGGGCAAGAGACCCAGTACTTC. It specifies CASSTSGGQETQYF.

The V and J genes are TRBV11-3 and TRBJ2-5; TRBD1 agrees at 7 bases. The J segment lost 2 bases and the V segment lost 2 bases, leaving 8 bases of the junction unmatched. This CDR3 spans 16 amino acids. The germline V gene encodes CDR1 SGHNT and CDR2 YENEEA. For the CDR3, the DNA is TGTGCCAGCAGCTTATACGACAGGGACCCACAAGAGACCCAGTACTTC. This encodes CASSLYDRDPQETQYF.

This chain uses TRBV20-1 with TRBJ1-1, with D tentatively TRBD1 (5 bases). The CDR3 is 13 amino acids. The germline V gene encodes CDR1 DFQATT and CDR2 SNEGSKA (reference sequence). Trimming cost V 3 bases and J 2 bases, with 10 bases left between them. The CDR3 loop is CSASWGVNTEAFF. CDR3 coding DNA: TGCAGTGCTAGTTGGGGGGTTAACACTGAAGCTTTCTTT.

This sequence joins TRBV6-5 and TRBJ2-3; 11 bases match TRBD2. With 3 bases clipped from V and 4 bases from J, the junction kept 3 bases outside the gene matches. There are 15 residues in the CDR3. In germline, CDR1 is MNHEY, CDR2 SVGAGI. The CDR3 reads CASSYSGGAADTQYF. CDR3 nucleotide sequence: TGTGCCAGCAGTTATAGCGGGGGGGCCGCAGATACGCAGTATTTT.

The chain has TRBV12-3 or TRBV12-4 and TRBJ1-5; D is perhaps TRBD1 (6 bases). Trimming left V 7 bases short and J 4 bases short, with 11 bases between. The length of the CDR3 is 13 residues. The chain's CDR3 is CASNLGGNQPQHF. The CDR3 DNA reads as TGTGCCAGCAATCTAGGGGGTAATCAGCCCCAGCATTTT.

J is TRBJ2-1 and V is TRBV28; TRBD1 might be the D (5 bases). This CDR3 is 15 amino acids long. The V end was cut by 3 bases, the J end by 3 bases, with 12 bases between. Germline-derived CDR1 and CDR2 are MDHEN and SYDVKM. The CDR3 region is CASSFWGANYNEQFF. CDR3 in DNA: TGTGCCAGCAGTTTTTGGGGCGCTAACTACAATGAGCAGTTCTTC.

This chain links TRBV5-1 with TRBJ1-1; 8 positions match TRBD1. Per the germline V gene, CDR1 is SGHRS and CDR2 is YFSETQ. This CDR3 spans 15 amino acids. Trimming took 0 bases from V and 0 from J; bases not matched to a gene: 1. Written as DNA, the CDR3 is TGCGCCAGCAGCTTGGGGGACAGGTTGAACACTGAAGCTTTCTTT. This encodes CASSLGDRLNTEAFF.

The chain has TRBV19 and TRBJ1-5, with 8 bases that match TRBD1. The germline CDR1 and CDR2 sequences are LNHDA and SQIVND (reference sequence). The CDR3 is 14 amino acids. V gave up 11 bases and J gave up 2 bases; unmatched junction bases: 8. CDR3 coding DNA: TGTGCCGTTAAGGCGGGACAGGGCAATCAGCCCCAGCATTTT. Encoded protein: CAVKAGQGNQPQHF.